This TCR beta chain was sequenced during a study of tumor-infiltrating lymphocytes in primary liver carcinoma. Overall study context: Staging of the tumors gave T1-T3 N0M0, with widths of 4.2 to 10 cm.

From 500 ng total RNA, TCR beta cDNA was generated with a primer in the constant region. A slightly modified ARM-PCR protocol with three nested multiplex PCR rounds produced these TCR beta libraries. Rounds one and two of PCR, each of 10 to 11 cycles, were primed with TRBV1-TRBV30 forward primers and a C-beta reverse primer. TCRdb fed the multiplex PCR reads into MiXCR, producing one record per CDR3 protein. This table holds roughly 190,000 distinct CDR3 sequences, around four fifths found once. Investigators took RNA and DNA out together from about 19-30 mg of unsorted bulk tissue. Patients underwent resection of primary liver carcinoma. Patients were treatment-naive with chronic HBV infection. Sampling was performed at five separate regions of each tumor. Germline V gene sequence: CDR1 LGHNA, CDR2 YSLEER. The CDR3 consists of 16 residues. Trimming pared 3 bases from V and 8 bases from J, leaving 20 bases between.

The sequenced material came from tumor tissue from primary liver carcinoma. The TCR sequence derives from a man aged 35-49 years with primary liver carcinoma and hepatitis B virus infection. J is TRBJ2-1 and V is TRBV4-3, with D hard to call. The CDR3 region is CASSQFPPSADDEQFF. As DNA, the CDR3 is TGCGCCAGCAGCCAGTTCCCCCCCTCGGCGGACGATGAGCAGTTCTTC.